This TCR beta chain came from a study of T cells after yellow fever vaccination. Study-level findings and limits: Repertoires obtained by FACS sorting could include abundant clonotypes that entered as contaminants from the bulk population. The appearance of a small share of clonotypes in both CD4 and CD8 compartments was observed. The secondary response peaked faster, at day 5 versus 15, but was weaker.

The V and J ends lost 7 bases and 7 bases, in that order; junction bases with no gene match: 14. This CDR3 comprises 15 residues. Germline V gene data show CDR1 as SNHLY and CDR2 as FYNNEI. Remarks on this clonotype: Antigen specificity is unknown.

It was through 5'RACE template switching that TCR cDNA was made, with a universal primer site and UMIs added. TCRdb reprocessed the 5' RACE reads with MiXCR, giving one entry per CDR3 protein. Seen here are 310,000 or so distinct CDR3 sequences, around 6.8% observed once, and the top ten hold 15% to 20%. The rearrangement links TRBV2 to TRBJ1-2; 8 positions agree with TRBD1. The receptor comes from a man younger than 30 who received the YFV17D yellow fever vaccine. The starting material was PBMCs, obtained around 45 days after the first yellow fever vaccination. The CDR3 DNA is TGTGCCAGCATTACTCCGGGACAGGCCCCCGGTGGCTACACCTTC. Amino acids: CASITPGQAPGGYTF.